The 13 T cell receptor beta chains given below trace back to one sample, sequenced in a study of cytomegalovirus exposure and HLA in healthy donors (dated by TCRdb to about 2017). The receptor library was made with the immunoSEQ multiplex PCR assay. For the multiplex PCR, a mixture combining 60 forward primers for TCR Vbeta segments and 13 reverse primers for TCR Jbeta segments was used. Drawn from immuneACCESS, this table holds only the in-frame rearrangements with V and J called that TCRdb kept. Clones are partly lost; checked studies trace under half to an unresolved V gene and leave the rest unexplained. The sample table holds under 150,000 clones. 2% to 3% of the sample is taken by the ten largest. The sample consisted of PBMCs. These receptors were collected from a man in his forties in good health and CMV-seronegative.

The rearrangement links TRBV2 to TRBJ1-6; 10 bases fit TRBD1. The CDR3 length is 17 residues. Trimming took 1 base from V and 4 from J; bases not matched to a gene: 4. The V gene's germline CDR1 is SNHLY and CDR2 FYNNEI. CDR3 nucleotide sequence: TGTGCCAGCAGTGAAGTTAGGACAGGGGGATATAATTCACCCCTCCACTTT. Its translation is CASSEVRTGGYNSPLHF.

The V call is TRBV28, the J call TRBJ1-2; the D gene is possibly TRBD1 (5 bases). The germline V and J ends were trimmed by 5 bases and 0 bases, with 7 bases remaining between them. The CDR3 contains 13 residues. Looked up from germline, CDR1 is MDHEN and CDR2 is SYDVKM. In nucleotides, the CDR3 is TGTGCCAGCAGTCTACAGGCTAACTATGGCTACACCTTC. Amino acid sequence: CASSLQANYGYTF.

J is TRBJ2-5 and V is TRBV11-2; weak D call: TRBD1 (7 bases). This CDR3 is built from 13 residues. Trimming stripped 4 bases from V and 5 bases from J, with 11 bases between. The germline V gene encodes CDR1 SGHAT and CDR2 FQNNGV. CDR3 coding DNA: TGTGCCAGCAGCTCACAGGGGAGGGAGACCCAGTACTTC. Encoded protein: CASSSQGRETQYF.

The chain couples TRBV9 to TRBJ1-1; tentatively, D is TRBD1 (6 bases). This CDR3 comprises 16 residues. V was clipped by 4 bases and J by 1 base, with 17 bases between them. The germline V gene encodes CDR1 SGDLS and CDR2 YYNGEE. CDR3 amino acids: CASSKLPDSRNTEAFF. The CDR3 nucleotides read TGTGCCAGCAGCAAACTTCCGGACAGCAGGAACACTGAAGCTTTCTTT.

The DNA for the CDR3 is TGTGCCAGCAGTGTTAGGGACAGGGCTTTAACTGGAAACACCATATATTTT. Translation: CASSVRDRALTGNTIYF. J is TRBJ1-3 and V is TRBV11-2; TRBD1 matches at 9 bases. The germline V gene encodes CDR1 SGHAT and CDR2 FQNNGV. V lost 6 bases, J lost 2 bases, and 11 bases stayed unmatched. The CDR3 sequence is 17 residues long.

The CDR3 nucleotides read TGTGCCAGCAGGGCAGGGGGCCTTAGCAATCAGCCCCAGCATTTT. It yields the protein CASRAGGLSNQPQHF. The chain joins TRBV28 to TRBJ1-5; 8 bases match TRBD1. Germline V CDR1 and CDR2: MDHEN, SYDVKM. The junction had 4 bases not matched to a gene; V was cut back by 6 bases and J by 0 bases. The CDR3 sequence is 15 residues long.

V usage is TRBV28 and J usage is TRBJ1-5; 8 nucleotides line up with TRBD1. V lost 6 bases, J lost 4 bases, and 14 bases stayed unmatched. Germline CDR1 is MDHEN and CDR2 is SYDVKM. The CDR3 sequence is 17 residues long. The CDR3 nucleotides read TGTGCCAGCAGCCCTTTTCCGGGACAGGAGGGGAATCAGCCCCAGCATTTT. Protein: CASSPFPGQEGNQPQHF.

The chain links TRBV7-3 to TRBJ1-2, with TRBD1 identical over 9 bases. Per germline, CDR1 SGHTA and CDR2 FQGTGA. J lost 0 bases, V lost 5 bases, and 4 bases had no gene match. There are 15 residues in the CDR3. In nucleotides, the CDR3 is TGTGCCAGCAGCCTCGGACAGGGGCCTAACTATGGCTACACCTTC. Translated, it gives CASSLGQGPNYGYTF.

The chain carries TRBV7-2 and TRBJ2-2; the D gene is possibly TRBD1 (6 bases). Deletions cut 6 bases from V and 4 bases from J, with 9 bases between. The CDR3 has 13 amino acids. The germline CDR1 and CDR2 sequences are SGHTA and FQGNSA. The CDR3 is CASSYRATGELFF. The CDR3 region has the DNA TGTGCCAGCAGTTACAGGGCCACCGGGGAGCTGTTTTTT. The whole variable domain, filled in from reference TRBV7-2 and TRBJ2-2, reads GAGVSQSPSNKVTEKGKDVELRCDPISGHTALYWYRQSLGQGLEFLIYFQGNSAPDKSGLPSDRFSAERTGGSVSTLTIQRTQQEDSAVYLCASSYRATGELFFGEGSRLTVL.

V is TRBV28 and J is TRBJ1-5; D is possibly TRBD1 (5 bases). The length of the CDR3 is 14 residues. The germline V gene has CDR1 MDHEN and CDR2 SYDVKM. V dropped 3 bases and J dropped 4 bases, with 10 bases sitting between them. CDR3 in amino acids: CASSFPRGNQPQHF. In DNA form, the CDR3 reads TGTGCCAGCAGTTTTCCCCGGGGGAATCAGCCCCAGCATTTT.

CDR3 protein: CASSYQNNEQFF. The CDR3 DNA follows: TGCGCCAGCAGTTACCAGAACAATGAGCAGTTCTTC. This chain links TRBV5-1 with TRBJ2-1; D gene unclear. There are 12 residues in the CDR3. CDR1 and CDR2 (germline): SGHRS, YFSETQ. The V and J ends lost 5 bases and 5 bases respectively, with 8 bases between them.

This chain links TRBV7-2 with TRBJ1-5; 8 bases line up with TRBD1. V dropped 3 bases and J dropped 7; count of bases not matched to a gene: 8. Germline V gene data show CDR1 as SGHTA and CDR2 as FQGNSA. The CDR3 contains 15 residues. The chain's CDR3 is CASSFGQGRTQPQHF. The CDR3 DNA sequence: TGTGCCAGCAGCTTTGGACAGGGACGGACACAGCCCCAGCATTTT.

The chain employs TRBV2 and TRBJ2-5; 7 nucleotides line up with TRBD1. The germline V gene has CDR1 SNHLY and CDR2 FYNNEI. The V gene end was trimmed by 10 bases and the J gene end by 3 bases; junction bases not matched to a gene: 8. The CDR3 runs to 13 residues. For the CDR3, the DNA is TGTGCCACCTCCCGGGACAGCAAAGAGACCCAGTACTTC. Its protein is CATSRDSKETQYF.